The rows below give T cell receptor beta chains drawn from one sample of a study of patients and donors after allogeneic stem cell transplantation. MiXCR was run by TCRdb on the RT-PCR reads, yielding one entry per CDR3 protein. The sample consists of about 960,000 distinct CDR3 sequences, over 15% of them appearing once. Sequencing input: blood, either unsorted or a sorted T cell fraction (not recorded which). The receptors shown here come from a human donor who was either an allogeneic HSCT recipient or a stem cell or donor lymphocyte infusion donor (not recorded which). It is not recorded whose cells these are; they may come from a transplant donor. Both conserved end residues are part of each CDR3. A D gene is named only where the DNA matches it firmly. Not all rows give a size; the values are once, few, many and, for expanded clones, a class.

D gene	clone size	J gene	V gene	CDR3 protein	CDR3 DNA
-	many	TRBJ1-5	TRBV4-3	CASSQDPRGNQPQHF	TGCGCCAGCAGCCAAGATCCACGGGGCAATCAGCCCCAGCATTTT
TRBD1	-	TRBJ2-3	TRBV11-3	CASSGTDSTDTQYF	TGTGCCAGCAGCGGGACAGATAGCACAGATACGCAGTATTTT
TRBD1	-	TRBJ2-7	TRBV6-5	CASSYEDRDLGEQYF	TGTGCCAGCAGTTACGAGGACAGGGACCTGGGAGAGCAGTACTTC
TRBD1	many	TRBJ1-1	TRBV12-3/TRBV12-4	CASSAGQGTEAFF	TGTGCCAGCAGTGCCGGACAGGGAACTGAAGCTTTCTTT
-	few	TRBJ1-3	TRBV7-9	CASSLVPVSGNTIYF	TGTGCCAGCAGCTTAGTACCCGTCTCTGGAAACACCATATATTTT
-	-	TRBJ1-1	TRBV20-1	CSASGDSRPNTEAFF	TGCAGTGCTAGCGGAGACAGCAGACCGAACACTGAAGCTTTCTTT
-	-	TRBJ2-3	TRBV30	CAWSKGAASTDTQYF	TGTGCCTGGAGTAAAGGGGCAGCAAGCACAGATACGCAGTATTTT
-	-	TRBJ2-1	TRBV6-2/TRBV6-3	CASSYSKVRNNEQFF	TGTGCCAGCAGTTACTCGAAGGTGAGGAACAATGAGCAGTTCTTC
-	-	TRBJ2-7	TRBV5-1	CASSFVPGAYEQYF	TGCGCCAGCAGCTTCGTTCCGGGGGCCTACGAGCAGTACTTC
-	many	TRBJ1-1	TRBV6-1	CASSDRGGNTEAFF	TGTGCCAGCAGTGACAGGGGCGGGAACACTGAAGCTTTCTTT
TRBD2	few	TRBJ2-7	TRBV3-1	CASSRLAGGGEEQYF	TGTGCCAGCAGCCGCTTAGCGGGAGGAGGTGAAGAGCAGTACTTC
TRBD1	few	TRBJ1-1	TRBV12-3/TRBV12-4	CASSKQGALNTEAFF	TGTGCCAGCAGTAAACAGGGGGCCCTGAACACTGAAGCTTTCTTT
TRBD1	few	TRBJ2-5	TRBV4-3	CASSSNLGQGPQETQYF	TGCGCCAGCAGCTCCAACCTCGGACAGGGTCCCCAAGAGACCCAGTACTTC
-	-	TRBJ1-2	TRBV7-3	CASSSYLRASNYGYTF	TGTGCCAGCAGCTCCTACCTGAGGGCCTCTAACTATGGCTACACCTTC
TRBD2	many	TRBJ2-1	TRBV12-3/TRBV12-4	CASSWVAGLDSEQFF	TGTGCCAGCAGTTGGGTAGCGGGATTAGACAGTGAGCAGTTCTTC
-	few	TRBJ1-2	TRBV5-1	CASSLGPSNYGYTF	TGTGCCAGCAGCTTAGGACCGTCTAACTATGGCTACACCTTC
-	few	TRBJ2-7	TRBV2	CASSERLPGEAIYEQYF	TGTGCCAGCAGTGAGAGACTTCCAGGGGAAGCCATCTACGAGCAGTACTTC
-	few	TRBJ2-7	TRBV18	CASSPGAPGYEQYF	TGTGCCAGCTCACCAGGGGCGCCGGGGTACGAGCAGTACTTC
-	-	TRBJ1-1	TRBV9	CASSTSWENTEAFF	TGTGCCAGCAGCACTTCCTGGGAGAACACTGAAGCTTTCTTT
-	few	TRBJ2-1	TRBV15	CATADRDFMGEQFF	TGTGCCACCGCCGACAGGGACTTTATGGGTGAGCAGTTCTTC
TRBD1	few	TRBJ2-1	TRBV28	CASSGDSQRYNEQFF	TGTGCCAGCAGTGGGGACAGTCAACGCTACAATGAGCAGTTCTTC
TRBD2	-	TRBJ2-5	TRBV27	CASSLLVSGSQETQYF	TGTGCCAGCAGTTTATTGGTTAGCGGGTCACAAGAGACCCAGTACTTC
-	-	TRBJ2-7	TRBV5-1	CASSLGSGILTYEQYF	TGCGCCAGCAGCTTGGGAAGTGGGATTCTCACCTACGAGCAGTACTTC
-	-	TRBJ2-5	TRBV9	CASSSYTRREETQYF	TGTGCCAGCAGCTCATACACACGGCGGGAAGAGACCCAGTACTTC
TRBD2	-	TRBJ2-1	TRBV4-1	CASSQERLADLPSYNEQFF	TGCGCCAGCAGCCAAGAGCGACTAGCCGACCTCCCCTCCTACAATGAGCAGTTCTTC
-	-	TRBJ2-2	TRBV2	CASRLRLGPGELFF	TGTGCCAGCAGGTTGAGGCTCGGGCCCGGGGAGCTGTTTTTT
-	many	TRBJ2-1	TRBV29-1	CSAEEYNEQFF	TGCAGCGCTGAAGAATACAATGAGCAGTTCTTC
-	-	TRBJ2-3	TRBV3-1	CASSQDLGRLSTDTQYF	TGTGCCAGCAGCCAAGATCTTGGACGGCTGAGCACAGATACGCAGTATTTT
TRBD1	few	TRBJ2-2	TRBV5-1	CASSYGQGAIPGELFF	TGCGCCAGCAGCTACGGACAGGGGGCGATTCCCGGGGAGCTGTTTTTT
-	few	TRBJ2-1	TRBV4-1	CASSQDLAVQFF	TGCGCCAGCAGCCAAGATCTGGCAGTACAGTTCTTC
TRBD1	few	TRBJ1-2	TRBV25-1	CASRDPGQGLGYTF	TGTGCCAGCAGGGATCCGGGACAGGGGCTCGGCTACACCTTC
TRBD1	-	TRBJ2-7	TRBV27	CASTPGQGFYEQYF	TGTGCCAGCACACCGGGACAGGGATTCTACGAGCAGTACTTC
TRBD2	-	TRBJ2-1	TRBV29-1	CSGKGLLISTPYYNEQFF	TGCAGCGGGAAGGGACTACTTATTTCCACCCCCTACTACAATGAGCAGTTCTTC
-	many	TRBJ1-1	TRBV12-3/TRBV12-4	CASSEGTGRPNTEAFF	TGTGCCAGCAGTGAGGGGACGGGACGCCCGAACACTGAAGCTTTCTTT
-	-	TRBJ1-5	TRBV2	CASSIALRHDQPQHF	TGTGCCAGCAGTATAGCGCTTCGGCACGATCAGCCCCAGCATTTT
-	many	TRBJ1-1	TRBV29-1	CSVAYLNTEAFF	TGCAGCGTTGCATATTTGAACACTGAAGCTTTCTTT
TRBD1	few	TRBJ1-4	TRBV9	CASSASGTGGTNEKLFF	TGTGCCAGCAGCGCTTCCGGGACAGGGGGAACTAATGAAAAACTGTTTTTT
-	few	TRBJ2-3	TRBV6-5	CASSYSMAGKNTDTQYF	TGTGCCAGCAGTTACTCGATGGCCGGGAAAAACACAGATACGCAGTATTTT
TRBD1	-	TRBJ1-1	TRBV29-1	CSVLGQANTEAFF	TGCAGCGTACTCGGACAGGCGAACACTGAAGCTTTCTTT
-	-	TRBJ1-5	TRBV9	CASSVREERNQPQHF	TGTGCCAGCAGCGTGAGGGAGGAACGCAATCAGCCCCAGCATTTT
-	few	TRBJ1-1	TRBV5-8	CASSLYGGPDTEAFF	TGTGCCAGCAGCCTGTACGGGGGCCCGGACACTGAAGCTTTCTTT
-	-	TRBJ2-7	TRBV20-1	CSATGSSSYEQYF	TGCAGTGCTACGGGGTCCAGCTCCTACGAGCAGTACTTC